Described below is a single TCR beta chain sequence and its context. One end of the junction varies from germline; a read error may be responsible. Every donor gave 9.5 to 10 milliliters of peripheral blood. The data were obtained in a study of blood T cells in healthy people across ages. A sample-barcoded 5' primer and a J-beta primer mix were used in a second PCR of about 6 to 11 cycles. One entry per CDR3 protein results from TCRdb running MiXCR on the 5' RACE reads. Among over 950,000 distinct CDR3 sequences listed, around two fifths were seen once. Germline-derived CDR1 and CDR2 are SGHTA and FQGNSA. This CDR3 has 15 amino acids.

This TCR came from a man in his late teens or twenties in good health. Sequenced: blood. The rearrangement uses TRBV7-2 and TRBJ2-6; D is ambiguous. CDR3 bases: TGTGCCAGCAGCTTTACGGGCTCTGGGGTCAACGTCCTGACTTTC. This codes for CASSFTGSGVNVLTF.